The T cell receptor beta chain described here comes from a study of CD8 T cells in Susac syndrome. Study-level results: Across the total CD8+ repertoires, about 16 Susac-specific public clones were found. The CD8+ TEMRA repertoires yielded five such clones.

With random hexamers, roughly 0.45 to 1 ug RNA was reverse transcribed. TCRdb fed the immunoSEQ multiplex PCR reads into MiXCR, producing one record per CDR3 protein. The data show around 80,000 distinct CDR3 sequences, approximately 96% seen once. Note on this clonotype: Its antigen is not identified.

What was sequenced was CD8+ T cells from PBMCs. The receptor's source is a human donor with Susac syndrome.

CDR3 coding DNA: TGTGCCACCAGCAGAGGAGGGGGCAACACCTTC. Its translation is CATSRGGGNTF. This rearrangement joins TRBV15 to TRBJ1-2, with 7 bases matching TRBD1. Trimming took 1 base from V and 12 from J; bases not matched to a gene: 2. The CDR3 is made up of 11 amino acids. Germline CDR1 reads LNHNV; CDR2 reads YYDKDF (reference sequence).